These 17 T cell receptor beta chains originate from one sample sequenced in a study of post-analysis software for immune sequencing data. Every TCR beta cDNA library bore unique molecular identifiers. MiXCR, run by TCRdb on the PCR reads, gives a single entry per CDR3 protein. Here the sample spans about 760,000 distinct CDR3 sequences, roughly 30% being singletons. These receptors have no known antigen. Study results and caveats: Patients had higher frequencies than controls of five or six TRBV segments, including TRBV5-6, TRBV5-1 and TRBV20-1.

The material sequenced was blood. These receptors all come from a girl aged 5 to 17 with multiple sclerosis.

J is TRBJ2-7 and V is TRBV7-2; the D is unclear. Germline-derived CDR1 and CDR2 are SGHTA and FQGNSA. CDR3 size: 13 residues. Trimming pared 4 bases from V and 7 bases from J, leaving 14 bases between. For the CDR3, the DNA is TGTGCCAGCAGCTGGAAGCCGCGGCATGAGCAGTACTTC. Residues: CASSWKPRHEQYF.

This clonotype has just a few counts. The chain employs TRBV7-2 and TRBJ2-6; a weak D match, TRBD2 (6 bases). V lost 5 bases and J 4 bases, leaving 18 bases between the germline ends. The CDR3 extends over 17 amino acids. Germline V gene data show CDR1 as SGHTA and CDR2 as FQGNSA. The CDR3: CASSPQGRDSGANVLTF. The CDR3 region has the DNA TGTGCCAGCAGCCCCCAGGGACGGGACTCGGGGGCCAACGTCCTGACTTTC.

J is TRBJ2-6 and V is TRBV24-1; D may be TRBD2 (7 bases). The CDR3 totals 16 residues. V lost 4 bases, J lost 4 bases, and 13 bases lay in between. Germline V gene sequence: CDR1 KGHDR, CDR2 SFDVKD. The CDR3 DNA sequence: TGTGCCACCAGTGAAGGGGGGGCTCAAGGGGCCAACGTCCTGACTTTC. Amino acid sequence: CATSEGGAQGANVLTF.

The table lists this clonotype with a few counts. This chain joins TRBV6-2 or TRBV6-3 and TRBJ2-1, with D perhaps assigned TRBD1 or TRBD2 (7 bases each). This CDR3 comprises 16 residues. V was cut by 4 bases and J by 9 bases, with 22 bases left in between. CDR1 is MNHEY and CDR2 is SVGEGT in the germline V gene. The CDR3 DNA reads TGTGCCAGCAGTTTACTCCAATCTCCAGGGGGGGGTGAGCAGTTCTTC. Protein product: CASSLLQSPGGGEQFF.

There are a few counts of this clonotype. The gene calls are TRBV11-2 and TRBJ2-1, with 9 bases that match TRBD2. V dropped 1 base and J dropped 7; count of bases not matched to a gene: 5. The CDR3 consists of 15 residues. CDR1 is SGHAT and CDR2 is FQNNGV in the germline V gene. Written as DNA, the CDR3 is TGTGCCAGCAGCTTAGGCGGGGGGGGGTGGAATGAGCAGTTCTTC. Its translation: CASSLGGGGWNEQFF.

This clonotype was seen a few times. CDR3 sequence: CASSRDRADSPLHF. The CDR3 bases are TGTGCCAGCAGTCGGGACAGGGCGGATTCACCCCTCCACTTT. The rearrangement joins TRBV12-3 or TRBV12-4 to TRBJ1-6; 9 bases fit TRBD1. This CDR3 contains 14 residues. Trimming at V came to 5 bases and at J to 8 bases, leaving 4 bases not matched to a gene.

This clonotype turned up a few times. This chain uses TRBV5-6 with TRBJ2-3; no firm D call. V was cut by 0 bases and J by 15 bases, with 11 bases left in between. Germline assignment: CDR1 SGHDT and CDR2 YYEEEE. The CDR3 has 11 amino acids. The CDR3: CASSLGPFGYF. The DNA of the CDR3 is TGTGCCAGCAGCTTGGGACCCTTCGGCTATTTT. Using reference TRBV5-6 and TRBJ2-3 for the parts outside the CDR3, the full variable domain is DAGVTQSPTHLIKTRGQQVTLRCSPKSGHDTVSWYQQALGQGPQFIFQYYEEEERQRGNFPDRFSGHQFPNYSSELNVNALLLGDSALYLCASSLGPFGYFGPGTRLTVL.

Concerning this clonotype itself: Germline and junction disagree at one end, which may indicate a read error. V is TRBV24-1 and J is TRBJ2-3; D not resolved. Germline assignment: CDR1 KGHDR and CDR2 SFDVKD. This CDR3 region has 12 residues. CDR3 in amino acids: CATGDRRDTQYF. CDR3 sequence (DNA): TGTGCCACCGGTGATCGGCGGGATACGCAGTATTTT.

This clonotype has a handful of counts. The chain is built from TRBV12-3 or TRBV12-4 and TRBJ2-3, with D possibly matching TRBD1 (6 bases). The V gene lost 5 bases and the J gene lost 6 bases, with 21 bases spanning the gap. This CDR3 region has 16 residues. DNA for the CDR3: TGTGCCAGCAGTCCCACCCCGGGATCCAGGGGCGATACGCAGTATTTT. It specifies CASSPTPGSRGDTQYF.

This clonotype was observed a few times. This chain uses TRBV24-1 with TRBJ2-1, with 8 nucleotides matching TRBD2. The germline gives CDR1 KGHDR, CDR2 SFDVKD. With V trimmed by 0 bases and J by 8 bases, 17 bases remained unmatched. This CDR3 is 19 amino acids long. CDR3: CATSDLPGREEREIHEQFF. DNA for the CDR3: TGTGCCACCAGTGATTTGCCCGGTAGAGAGGAGCGGGAGATCCATGAGCAGTTCTTC.

As DNA, the CDR3 is TGCAGTGCTAGGAGGGAGGGGATGCGTTACGAGCAGTACTTC. Translating gives CSARREGMRYEQYF. The chain joins TRBV20-1 to TRBJ2-5, with 7 bases identical to TRBD2. The end of the DNA is better explained by TRBJ2-7, so the J call may be wrong. The CDR3 covers 14 residues. Germline V gives CDR1 DFQATT, CDR2 SNEGSKA (reference sequence).

The chain employs TRBV20-1 and TRBJ2-3; weak D call: TRBD2 (5 bases). Trimming removed 5 bases from V and 3 bases from J, with 12 bases in between. The CDR3 runs 13 residues. The V gene's germline CDR1 is DFQATT and CDR2 SNEGSKA (reference sequence). The CDR3 region has the DNA TGCAGTGCTGGTGGGCGGACTACAGATACGCAGTATTTT. Translating it yields CSAGGRTTDTQYF.

The genes are TRBV7-9 and TRBJ2-1; 7 positions agree with TRBD2. Germline CDR1 SEHNR, CDR2 FQNEAQ (reference sequence). There are 17 residues in the CDR3. Unmatched junction bases numbered 16, after V lost 7 bases and J lost 4 bases. This chain's CDR3 is CASTKQPLAAPYNEQFF. The CDR3 region has the DNA TGTGCCAGCACCAAACAGCCCCTAGCGGCCCCATACAATGAGCAGTTCTTC.

This clonotype showed up just a few times. The chain links TRBV10-3 to TRBJ2-6; D is ambiguous. The germline V and J ends were trimmed by 11 bases and 1 base, with 9 bases remaining between them. The CDR3 sequence is 13 residues long. Germline V CDR1 and CDR2: ENHRY, SYGVKD. CDR3 sequence (DNA): TGTGCCGCAGCAGTGTCTGGGGCCAACGTCCTGACTTTC. Amino acids: CAAAVSGANVLTF.

In this sample, this clonotype turned up many times. The chain couples TRBV6-2 or TRBV6-3 to TRBJ2-7; D remains unclear. Trimming cost V 5 bases and J 3 bases, with 5 bases left between them. CDR1 is MNHEY, CDR2 SVGEGT, per germline. This CDR3 spans 11 amino acids. This chain's CDR3 is CASSDNYEQYF. CDR3 in DNA: TGTGCCAGCAGTGACAACTACGAGCAGTACTTC.

The rearrangement links TRBV10-3 to TRBJ2-3, with 9 bases that match TRBD1. The V gene's germline CDR1 is ENHRY and CDR2 SYGVKD. V dropped 7 bases and J dropped 4; count of bases not matched to a gene: 6. The CDR3 loop spans 14 amino acids. CDR3 in amino acids: CAIKGQGTPDTQYF. CDR3 nucleotide sequence: TGTGCCATCAAGGGACAGGGTACCCCAGATACGCAGTATTTT.

V and J are TRBV28 and TRBJ1-2, with 11 bases aligning to TRBD1. This CDR3 contains 16 residues. V shed 5 bases and J 4 bases; nucleotides not matched to a gene: 9. Germline V gives CDR1 MDHEN, CDR2 SYDVKM. CDR3 loop: CASSPWTGGMAYGYTF. The CDR3, as DNA: TGTGCCAGCAGTCCTTGGACAGGGGGCATGGCCTATGGCTACACCTTC.